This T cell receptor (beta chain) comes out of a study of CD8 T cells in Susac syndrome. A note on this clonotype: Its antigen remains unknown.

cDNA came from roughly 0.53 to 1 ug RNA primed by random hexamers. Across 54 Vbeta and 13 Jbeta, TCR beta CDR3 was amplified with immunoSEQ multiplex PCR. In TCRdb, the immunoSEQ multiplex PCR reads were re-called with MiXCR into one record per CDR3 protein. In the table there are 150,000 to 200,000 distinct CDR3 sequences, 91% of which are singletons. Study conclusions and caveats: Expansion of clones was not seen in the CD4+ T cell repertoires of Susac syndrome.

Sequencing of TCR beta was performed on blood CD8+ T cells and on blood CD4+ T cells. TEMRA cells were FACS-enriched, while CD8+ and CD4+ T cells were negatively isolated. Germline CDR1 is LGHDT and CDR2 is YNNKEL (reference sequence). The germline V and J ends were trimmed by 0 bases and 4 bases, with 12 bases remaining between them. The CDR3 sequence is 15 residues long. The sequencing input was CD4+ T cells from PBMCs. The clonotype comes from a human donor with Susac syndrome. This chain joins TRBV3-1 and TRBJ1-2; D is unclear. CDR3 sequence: CASSQDGRALYGYTF. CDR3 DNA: TGTGCCAGCAGCCAAGATGGGAGAGCTCTCTATGGCTACACCTTC.